This T cell receptor (beta chain) was documented in a study of blood T cell repertoires in COVID-19 (dated by TCRdb to the early 2020s). For the study in its entirety: The collaborator samples originated in the United States, Italy and Spain and spanned the acute and convalescent phases of COVID-19. Where HLA class I and class II types were available, the types were taken from metadata supplied by the sample provider, not from assay-based typing. Nearly every sample came with metadata listing a de-identified subject ID, COVID-19 status, age in years and sex. Deeply sampled blood TCRbeta repertoires from subjects exposed to, actively infected with, or recovered from COVID-19 were included in the dataset. The prospective study material was composed of cDNA or gDNA derived from T cells, B-cell-depleted T cells, or PBMCs. The samples were drawn from the first 160 participants of the ongoing ImmuneRACE study and from 1,254 subjects provided by 6 global collaborators. The repertoires were released in a freely available public database intended as a resource for research on the immune response to SARS-CoV-2.

General conclusions and limits of the study: Clinical and demographic metadata were provided uncurated, with the amount varying by source and participant.

As to this clone: Its antigen specificity is not known. Per-nucleotide qualities are absent, and no much larger clonotype sits a single base away.

The CDR3, from cysteine to phenylalanine, totals 14 residues. Only the CDR3 DNA is retained, 42 bases long and in frame from the first base. According to the germline V gene (reference sequence), CDR1 reads GTSNPN and CDR2 reads SVGIG. V and J are truncated by 2 bases and 5 bases respectively, leaving an intervening sequence of 15 bases. The immunoSEQ Assay, a bias-controlled multiplex PCR, was used to amplify TCRbeta CDR3 regions from genomic DNA. Regarding the original processing steps: Nucleated cell counts per sample were estimated from amplification of reference gene primers within the assay. To quantify the absolute abundance of each unique TCRbeta CDR3 rearrangement, sequence reads were collapsed and filtered. Productive Simpson clonality was computed per sample as the square root of Simpson's diversity index over productive rearrangements. TCRdb mirrors the immuneACCESS table, restricted to in-frame sequences. Some clones are absent from its copies; in checked studies, under half trace to an unresolved V gene, and the reason for the others is unknown. V and J calls plus clone size are reproduced from that table; the DNA served to infer D and trimming. The sample table lists around 160,000 clones, around 92% of them with a count of one. 2.5% to 3.5% of the sample is in the top ten clones.

Whole blood was collected in K2EDTA tubes by collaborating institutions according to the institutions' own protocols. For TCRbeta analysis, collaborators shipped samples in one of three forms: frozen whole blood, isolated PBMCs, or DNA extracted from either of those sample types. The sequence links TRBV30 to TRBJ1-1, with an unclear D gene assignment. This sequence originates from a man between 60 and 75 years old with acute or convalescent COVID-19. Sample: peripheral blood. The CDR3 is CAWSKYLRETEAFF. The DNA is as follows: TGTGCCTGGAGTAAGTATTTGAGGGAGACTGAAGCTTTCTTT.